This T cell receptor beta chain stems from a study of molecular identifiers for immune sequencing clone quantification. At the level of the study: Split five ways in replicates, RNA from around 20,000 or 99,000 naive CD8 cells had four portions sequenced.

Whole-study results and caveats: Effector cells had over 98% of their molecules in clones above 20 RNA copies, while naive cells had under 1%. Researchers reportedly could pick up spiked Jurkat TCR RNA from one cell mixed into roughly 1 million naive cells.

The CDR3 contains 16 residues. The junction had 12 bases not matched to a gene; V was cut back by 6 bases and J by 3 bases. This clonotype was picked up many times. Antigen unknown. TCRdb processed the PCR reads anew with MiXCR; each CDR3 protein has one entry. Of 550,000 to 750,000 distinct CDR3 sequences in the sample, approximately 20% were seen once. This chain links TRBV12-3 or TRBV12-4 with TRBJ2-3, with 7 nucleotides matching TRBD1. The material sequenced was naive CD8+ T cells from blood, with Jurkat cell RNA spiked in. Subset indicated: FACS-sorted CD8+CD4-CCR7+CD45RA+ naive T cells. This receptor was taken from a human donor in good health. Some libraries in this study had Jurkat cell RNA spiked in. The CDR3 nucleotides read TGTGCCAGCAGAACCGCGGCAGGGGGTACGACAGATACGCAGTATTTT. Its protein product is CASRTAAGGTTDTQYF.